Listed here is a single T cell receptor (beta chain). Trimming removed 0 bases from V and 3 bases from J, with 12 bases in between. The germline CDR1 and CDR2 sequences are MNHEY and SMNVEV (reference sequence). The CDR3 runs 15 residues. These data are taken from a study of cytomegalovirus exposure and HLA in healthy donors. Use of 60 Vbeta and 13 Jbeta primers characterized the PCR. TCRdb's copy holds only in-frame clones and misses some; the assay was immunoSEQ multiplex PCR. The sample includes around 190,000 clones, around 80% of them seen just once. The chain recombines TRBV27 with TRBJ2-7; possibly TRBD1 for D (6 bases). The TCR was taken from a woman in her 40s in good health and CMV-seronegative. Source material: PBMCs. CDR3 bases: TGTGCCAGCAGTTTATCCGGCGCAGGGGTCTACGAGCAGTACTTC. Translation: CASSLSGAGVYEQYF.